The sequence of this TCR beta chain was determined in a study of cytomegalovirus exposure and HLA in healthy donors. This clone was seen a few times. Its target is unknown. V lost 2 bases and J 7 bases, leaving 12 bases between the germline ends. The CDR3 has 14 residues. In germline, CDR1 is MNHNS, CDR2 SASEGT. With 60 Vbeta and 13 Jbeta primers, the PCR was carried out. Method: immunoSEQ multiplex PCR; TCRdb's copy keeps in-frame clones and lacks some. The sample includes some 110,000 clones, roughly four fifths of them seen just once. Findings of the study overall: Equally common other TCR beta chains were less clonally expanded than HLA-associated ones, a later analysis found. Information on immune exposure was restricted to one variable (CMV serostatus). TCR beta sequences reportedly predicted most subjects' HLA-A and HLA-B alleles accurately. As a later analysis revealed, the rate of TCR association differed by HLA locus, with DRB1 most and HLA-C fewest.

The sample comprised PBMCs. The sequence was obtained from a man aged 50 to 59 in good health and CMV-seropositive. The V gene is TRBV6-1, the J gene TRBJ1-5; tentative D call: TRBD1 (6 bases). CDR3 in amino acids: CASSETGLYQPQHF. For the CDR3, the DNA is TGTGCCAGCAGTGAAACAGGGTTGTACCAGCCCCAGCATTTT.